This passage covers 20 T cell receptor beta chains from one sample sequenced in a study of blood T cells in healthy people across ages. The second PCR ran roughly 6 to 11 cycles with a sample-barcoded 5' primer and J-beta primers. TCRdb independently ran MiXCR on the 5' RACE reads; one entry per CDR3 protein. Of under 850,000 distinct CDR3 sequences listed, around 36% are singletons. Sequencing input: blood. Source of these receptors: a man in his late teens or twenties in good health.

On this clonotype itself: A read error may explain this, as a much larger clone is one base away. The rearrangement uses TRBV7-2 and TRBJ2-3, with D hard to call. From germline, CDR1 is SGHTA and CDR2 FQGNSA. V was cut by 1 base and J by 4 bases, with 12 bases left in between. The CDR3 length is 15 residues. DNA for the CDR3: TGTGCCAGCAGCTTAGACGACCAACTACCAGATACGCAGTATTTT. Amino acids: CASSLDDQLPDTQYF. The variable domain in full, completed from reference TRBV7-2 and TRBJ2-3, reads GAGVSQSPSNKVTEKGKDVELRCDPISGHTALYWYRQSLGQGLEFLIYFQGNSAPDKSGLPSDRFSAERTGGSVSTLTIQRTQQEDSAVYLCASSLDDQLPDTQYFGPGTRLTVL.

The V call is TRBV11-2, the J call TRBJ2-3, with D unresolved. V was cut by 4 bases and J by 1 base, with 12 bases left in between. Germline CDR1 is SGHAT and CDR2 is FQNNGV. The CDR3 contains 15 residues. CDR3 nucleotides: TGTGCCAGCAGCTCCTCGGCGGCCGGCACAGATACGCAGTATTTT. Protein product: CASSSSAAGTDTQYF.

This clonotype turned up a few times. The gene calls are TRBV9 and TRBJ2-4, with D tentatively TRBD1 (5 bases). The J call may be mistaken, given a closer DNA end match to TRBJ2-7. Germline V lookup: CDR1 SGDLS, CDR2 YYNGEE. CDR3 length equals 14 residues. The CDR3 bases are TGTGCCAGCAGCGTAGGTGACAGTACCTACGAGCAGTACTTC. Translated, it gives CASSVGDSTYEQYF.

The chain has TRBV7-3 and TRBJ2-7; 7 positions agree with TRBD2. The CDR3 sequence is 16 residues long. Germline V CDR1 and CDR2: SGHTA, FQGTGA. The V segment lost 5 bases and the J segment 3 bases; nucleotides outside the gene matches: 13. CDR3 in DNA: TGTGCCAGCAGCCCAGGTCCTGGGGAGGGGCTCTACGAGCAGTACTTC. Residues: CASSPGPGEGLYEQYF.

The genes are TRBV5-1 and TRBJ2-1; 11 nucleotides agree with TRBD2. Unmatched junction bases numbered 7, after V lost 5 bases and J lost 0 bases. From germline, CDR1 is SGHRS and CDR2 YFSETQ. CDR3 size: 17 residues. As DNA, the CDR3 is TGCGCCAGCAGGGAGGGGACTAGCGGAGACTCCTACAATGAGCAGTTCTTC. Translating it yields CASREGTSGDSYNEQFF.

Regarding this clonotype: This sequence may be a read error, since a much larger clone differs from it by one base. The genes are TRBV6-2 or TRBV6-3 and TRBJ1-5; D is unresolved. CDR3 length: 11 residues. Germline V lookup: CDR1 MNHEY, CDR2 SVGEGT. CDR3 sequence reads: CASLSSQPQHF. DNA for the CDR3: TGTGCCAGCCTAAGCAGTCAGCCCCAGCATTTT.

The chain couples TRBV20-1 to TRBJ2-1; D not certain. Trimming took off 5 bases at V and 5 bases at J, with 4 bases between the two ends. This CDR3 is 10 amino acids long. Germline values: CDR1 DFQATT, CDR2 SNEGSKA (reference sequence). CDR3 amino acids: CSADNNEQFF. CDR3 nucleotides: TGCAGTGCTGATAACAATGAGCAGTTCTTC.

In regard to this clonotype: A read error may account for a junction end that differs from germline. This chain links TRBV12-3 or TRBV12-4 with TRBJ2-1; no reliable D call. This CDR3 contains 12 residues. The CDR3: CTSCQINNEQFF. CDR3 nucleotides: TGTACCAGCTGTCAGATTAACAATGAGCAGTTCTTC.

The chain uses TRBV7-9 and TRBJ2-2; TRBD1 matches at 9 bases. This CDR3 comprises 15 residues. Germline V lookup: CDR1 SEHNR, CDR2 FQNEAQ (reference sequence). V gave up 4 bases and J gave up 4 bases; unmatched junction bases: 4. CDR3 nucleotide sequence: TGTGCCAGCAGCTCTCAGACAGGGGGCACCGGGGAGCTGTTTTTT. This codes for CASSSQTGGTGELFF.

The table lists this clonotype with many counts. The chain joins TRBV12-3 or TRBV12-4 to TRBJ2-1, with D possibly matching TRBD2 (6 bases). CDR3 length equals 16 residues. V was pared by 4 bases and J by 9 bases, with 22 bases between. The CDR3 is CASSSEVGGLRGEQFF. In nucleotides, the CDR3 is TGTGCCAGCAGTTCCGAGGTGGGAGGCCTGCGAGGTGAGCAGTTCTTC.

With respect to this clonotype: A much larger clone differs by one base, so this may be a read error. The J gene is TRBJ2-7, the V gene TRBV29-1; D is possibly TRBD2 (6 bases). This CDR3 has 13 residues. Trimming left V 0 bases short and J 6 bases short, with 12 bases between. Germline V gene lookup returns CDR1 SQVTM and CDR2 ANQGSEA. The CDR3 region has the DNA TGCAGCGTTGAAGAGGGGGGTACCTGCGAGCAGTACTTC. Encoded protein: CSVEEGGTCEQYF.

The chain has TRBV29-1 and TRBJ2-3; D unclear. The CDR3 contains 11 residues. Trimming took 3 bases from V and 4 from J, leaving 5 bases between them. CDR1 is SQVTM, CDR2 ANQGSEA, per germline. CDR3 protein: CSVEGSDTQYF. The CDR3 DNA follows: TGCAGCGTTGAGGGTTCAGATACGCAGTATTTT.

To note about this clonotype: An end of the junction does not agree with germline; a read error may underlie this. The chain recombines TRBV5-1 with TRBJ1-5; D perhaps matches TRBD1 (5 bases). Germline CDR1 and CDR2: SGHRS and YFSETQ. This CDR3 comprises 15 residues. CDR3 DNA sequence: TGCGCCAGCAACTTGGGAGGGACCGGGAATCAGCCCCAGCATTTT. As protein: CASNLGGTGNQPQHF.

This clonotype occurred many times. The CDR3 DNA is TGCATGGGGGATAGCACAGATACGCAGTATTTT. Translating it yields CMGDSTDTQYF. The rearrangement uses TRBV29-1 and TRBJ2-3; perhaps D is TRBD1 or TRBD2 (5 bases each). CDR3 length: 11 residues. Germline CDR1 is SQVTM and CDR2 is ANQGSEA.

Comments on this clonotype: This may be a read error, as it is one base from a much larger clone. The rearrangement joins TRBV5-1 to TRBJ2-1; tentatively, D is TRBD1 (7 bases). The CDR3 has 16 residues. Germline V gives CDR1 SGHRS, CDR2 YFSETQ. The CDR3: CASSPEGTVSYNGQFF. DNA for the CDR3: TGCGCCAGCAGCCCGGAGGGGACAGTCTCCTACAATGGGCAGTTCTTC.

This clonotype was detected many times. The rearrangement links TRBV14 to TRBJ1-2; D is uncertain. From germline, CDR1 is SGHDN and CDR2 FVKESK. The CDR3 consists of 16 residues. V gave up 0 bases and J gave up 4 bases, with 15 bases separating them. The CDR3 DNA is TGTGCCAGCAGCCAAGAAGGTTCCGTCGCACGCTATGGCTACACCTTC. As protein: CASSQEGSVARYGYTF.

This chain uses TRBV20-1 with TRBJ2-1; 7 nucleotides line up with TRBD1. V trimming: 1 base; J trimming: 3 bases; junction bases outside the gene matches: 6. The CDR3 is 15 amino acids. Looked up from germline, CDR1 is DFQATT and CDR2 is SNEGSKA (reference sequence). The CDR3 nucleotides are TGCAGTGCTAGAGCCGGGACAGAGGGCTACAATGAGCAGTTCTTC. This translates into CSARAGTEGYNEQFF.

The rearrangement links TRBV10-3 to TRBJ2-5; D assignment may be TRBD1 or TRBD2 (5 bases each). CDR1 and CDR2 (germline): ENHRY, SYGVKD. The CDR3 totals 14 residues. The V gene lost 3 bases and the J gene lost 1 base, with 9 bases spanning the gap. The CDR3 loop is CAISEVGVQETQYF. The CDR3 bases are TGTGCCATCAGTGAAGTGGGGGTCCAAGAGACCCAGTACTTC.

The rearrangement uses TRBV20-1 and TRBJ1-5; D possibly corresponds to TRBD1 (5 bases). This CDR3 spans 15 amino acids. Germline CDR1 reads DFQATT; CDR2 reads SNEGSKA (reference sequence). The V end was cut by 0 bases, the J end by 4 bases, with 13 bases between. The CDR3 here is CSARDPRDGNQPQHF. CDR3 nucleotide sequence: TGCAGTGCTAGAGACCCCCGGGACGGTAATCAGCCCCAGCATTTT.

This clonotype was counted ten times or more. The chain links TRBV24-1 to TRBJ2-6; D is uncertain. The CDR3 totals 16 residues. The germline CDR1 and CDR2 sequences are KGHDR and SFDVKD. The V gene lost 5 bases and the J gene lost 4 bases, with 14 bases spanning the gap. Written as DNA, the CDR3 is TGTGCCACCAGTGGAGCCCGGGCTTCCGGGGCCAACGTCCTGACTTTC. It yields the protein CATSGARASGANVLTF.